The 5 T cell receptor beta chains reported below all come from one sample, sequenced in a study of cytotoxic CD8 clonotypes in ibrutinib-treated CLL. Sequenced by immunoSEQ multiplex PCR; TCRdb stores in-frame clones only, minus some. Of under 200,000 clones listed, approximately 80% are singletons. This specimen consisted of PBMCs, obtained after 24 months of ibrutinib treatment. The receptor set was obtained from a human donor with chronic lymphocytic leukemia.

The chain employs TRBV6-5 and TRBJ1-1; D remains unclear. CDR3 length equals 15 residues. V was shortened by 5 bases and J by 4 bases, with 17 bases between the two germline ends. Germline V gives CDR1 MNHEY, CDR2 SVGAGI. In DNA form, the CDR3 reads TGTGCCAGCAGTGCCTGGGAGGGAGGCGGCACTGAAGCTTTCTTT. Its protein product is CASSAWEGGGTEAFF.

Here the CDR3 DNA reads TGTGCCTGGACCCCCCCACAGATCAGGCTCAATGGCTACACCTTC. As protein: CAWTPPQIRLNGYTF. The chain joins TRBV30 to TRBJ1-2; D call uncertain. The V end was cut by 4 bases, the J end by 6 bases, with 21 bases between. Germline CDR1 and CDR2: GTSNPN and SVGIG (reference sequence). The CDR3 consists of 15 residues. The entire variable domain, with the rest obtained from reference TRBV30 and TRBJ1-2, is as follows: SQTIHQWPATLVQPVGSPLSLECTVEGTSNPNLYWYRQAAGRGLQLLFYSVGIGQISSEVPQNLSASRPQDRQFILSSKKLLLSDSGFYLCAWTPPQIRLNGYTFGSGTRLTVV.

This clone was counted once. This rearrangement joins TRBV6-5 to TRBJ2-3, with 10 bases that match TRBD2. The CDR3 has 16 amino acids. CDR1 MNHEY and CDR2 SVGAGI come from the germline V gene. J lost 4 bases, V lost 2 bases, and 6 bases had no gene match. Written as DNA, the CDR3 is TGTGCCAGCAGTTACGGTGGGCTAGCGGGAGCAGATACGCAGTATTTT. As protein: CASSYGGLAGADTQYF.

The rearrangement links TRBV4-3 to TRBJ2-1, with D uncertain. V dropped 2 bases and J dropped 0 bases, with 2 bases sitting between them. CDR3 length: 13 residues. Germline V gene sequence: CDR1 LGHNA, CDR2 YSLEER. The CDR3 DNA reads TGCGCCAGCAGCCAATACTCCTACAATGAGCAGTTCTTC. Translation gives CASSQYSYNEQFF.

The V call is TRBV7-3, the J call TRBJ1-3, with D possibly TRBD1 on 5 matching bases. V was shortened by 0 bases and J by 0 bases, with 9 bases between the two germline ends. Per the germline V gene, CDR1 is SGHTA and CDR2 is FQGTGA. The CDR3 is made up of 16 amino acids. CDR3 residues: CASSLTGDGSGNTIYF. In DNA, the CDR3 is TGTGCCAGCAGCTTAACTGGGGACGGCTCTGGAAACACCATATATTTT.